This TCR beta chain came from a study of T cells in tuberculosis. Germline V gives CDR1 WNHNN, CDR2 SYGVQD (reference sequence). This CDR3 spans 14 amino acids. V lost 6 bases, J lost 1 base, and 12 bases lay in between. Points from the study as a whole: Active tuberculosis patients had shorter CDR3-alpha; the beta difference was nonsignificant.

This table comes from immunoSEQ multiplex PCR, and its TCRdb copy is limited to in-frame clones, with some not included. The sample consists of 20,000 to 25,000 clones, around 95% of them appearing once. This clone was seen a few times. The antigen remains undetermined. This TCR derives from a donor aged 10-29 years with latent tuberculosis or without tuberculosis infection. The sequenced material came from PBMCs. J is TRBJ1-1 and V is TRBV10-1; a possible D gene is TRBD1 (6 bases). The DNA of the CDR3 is TGCGCCAGCAGAGCCGGGACATCGAACACTGAAGCTTTCTTT. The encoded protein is CASRAGTSNTEAFF.